This TCR beta chain was captured in a study of OX40 agonist ivuxolimab in advanced cancers. This table comes from immunoSEQ multiplex PCR, and its TCRdb copy is limited to in-frame clones, with some not included. The table lists around 100,000 clones, 85% to 90% of them singletons. Trimming stripped 2 bases from V and 2 bases from J, with 6 bases between. This CDR3 contains 13 residues. Germline-derived CDR1 and CDR2 are SGHRS and YFSETQ. The chain couples TRBV5-1 to TRBJ2-3; the D is unclear. The sample consisted of CD4+ or CD8+ T cells sorted from blood, taken in a trial of the OX40 agonist ivuxolimab. The sequence was obtained from an adult with an advanced solid tumor such as melanoma, head and neck, liver or kidney cancer. The CDR3 loop is CASSFGVTDTQYF. The DNA of the CDR3 is TGCGCCAGCAGCTTTGGGGTCACAGATACGCAGTATTTT.